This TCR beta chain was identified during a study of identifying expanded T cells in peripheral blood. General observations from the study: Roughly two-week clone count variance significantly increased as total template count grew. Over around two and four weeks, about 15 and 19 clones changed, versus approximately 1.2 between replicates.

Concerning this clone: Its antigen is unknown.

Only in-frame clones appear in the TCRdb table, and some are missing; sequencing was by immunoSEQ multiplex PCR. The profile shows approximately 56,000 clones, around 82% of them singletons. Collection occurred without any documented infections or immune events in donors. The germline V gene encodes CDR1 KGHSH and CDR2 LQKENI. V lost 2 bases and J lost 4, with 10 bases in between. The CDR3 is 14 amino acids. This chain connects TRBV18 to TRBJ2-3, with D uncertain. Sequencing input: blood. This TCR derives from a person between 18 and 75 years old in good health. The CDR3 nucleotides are TGTGCCAGCTCACCAATATGGGTGGCAGATACGCAGTATTTT. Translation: CASSPIWVADTQYF.